This T cell receptor (beta chain) stems from a study of CD8 T cells in Susac syndrome. Losses at the gene ends were 5 bases for V and 6 bases for J; bases not matched to a gene: 7. This CDR3 contains 14 residues. Germline values: CDR1 LNHDA, CDR2 SQIVND (reference sequence). A single count supports this clonotype. An amount of RNA that ranged from roughly 0.5 to 1 ug was reverse transcribed with random hexamers. TCRdb reanalysed the immunoSEQ multiplex PCR reads using MiXCR and keeps one entry per CDR3 protein. The sample has some 190,000 distinct CDR3 sequences, around 93% seen once. The TCR originated in a human donor with Susac syndrome. Sequenced input: CD4+ T cells from PBMCs. The chain recombines TRBV19 with TRBJ1-2, with TRBD1 identical over 9 bases. CDR3 in amino acids: CASSLDRGVNGYTF. The DNA for the CDR3 is TGTGCCAGTAGTCTGGACAGGGGTGTAAATGGCTACACCTTC.